The present entry profiles one TCR beta chain with its context. The data originate from a study of metastatic and nonmetastatic thyroid tumors. Study-wide background: Repertoires from blood and tumor or nodule tissue of malignant and benign thyroid patients were compared.

Under the authors' procedure: CDR3 was compared across clinicopathological groups, and the resulting differences were used to build a distant-metastasis classifier for papillary thyroid cancer. TCRdb reprocessed the PCR reads via MiXCR. TCRdb's processing, not the authors', yielded these V and J calls. The table includes 25,000 to 30,000 clones, roughly 24% detected once. Thyroid surgery took place with no prior treatment in any patient. Looked up from germline, CDR1 is DFQATT and CDR2 is SNEGSKA (reference sequence). The CDR3 totals 15 residues. V dropped 6 bases and J dropped 4; count of bases not matched to a gene: 13.

This rearrangement joins TRBV20-1 to TRBJ2-5; TRBD2 aligns across 8 bases. Sequencing was performed on blood. The receptor was derived from a female donor with papillary thyroid cancer or a benign thyroid nodule (not recorded which). Some clones in this sample may be carry-over from other donors' samples. Here the CDR3 reads CSAPRTSWSGETQYF. For the CDR3, the DNA is TGCAGTGCCCCTCGGACTAGCTGGAGTGGAGAGACCCAGTACTTC.